Presented here are 15 T cell receptor beta chains from one specimen sequenced in a study of T-cell memory formation after mild COVID-19 (dated by TCRdb to the early 2020s). Libraries were made using 5' RACE. The sequencer listed for this sample is Illumina NovaSeq 6000. TCRdb ran its own pipeline on the public reads, namely fastp trimming at Q25 and MiXCR clone calling, and kept in-frame beta chains. Identical CDR3 protein sequences are pooled into one entry, listed with their most common genes and DNA. A total of hundreds of thousands of distinct CDR3 sequences appear in this sample, about 22% of them only once. The ten most abundant clones make up around 9.2% of the sample. The specimen was PBMCs or a T cell subset sorted from them (not recorded which). The receptor set was obtained from an adult woman who had mild COVID-19 (a few samples of this study predate the infection). The sample titles of this study are shuffled in the database, so cell type and time point are left out; the donor was told from shared clones.

The gene calls are TRBV27 and TRBJ2-7; possible D gene TRBD1, 6 bases. Germline CDR1 is MNHEY and CDR2 is SMNVEV (reference sequence). The CDR3 has 16 amino acids. Trimming shortened V by 5 bases and J by 1 base, and 18 bases separated the two germline ends. The chain's CDR3 is CASSPPPDRFSYEQYF. The DNA of the CDR3 is TGTGCCAGCAGTCCCCCCCCTGACAGGTTTTCCTACGAGCAGTACTTC.

The rearrangement uses TRBV20-1 and TRBJ1-2; the D gene is possibly TRBD1 (5 bases). The V end lost 2 bases, the J end lost 4 bases, and 8 bases lay between the germline ends. The CDR3 loop spans 12 amino acids. Germline-derived CDR1 and CDR2 are DFQATT and SNEGSKA (reference sequence). The CDR3 protein is CSARIGTYGYTF. The CDR3 nucleotides read TGCAGTGCTAGAATCGGGACCTATGGCTACACCTTC.

This clonotype has only a few counts. The J gene is TRBJ1-1, the V gene TRBV19; tentatively, D is TRBD1 (5 bases). Trimming shortened V by 6 bases and J by 4 bases, and 12 bases separated the two germline ends. CDR3 length: 13 residues. The germline gives CDR1 LNHDA, CDR2 SQIVND (reference sequence). The CDR3 reads CASSRGSSTEAFF. The CDR3 DNA sequence: TGTGCCAGTAGCCGGGGCAGTTCCACTGAAGCTTTCTTT.

This chain links TRBV7-8 with TRBJ1-5; D might be TRBD1 (5 bases). This CDR3 region has 16 residues. Trimming took 5 bases from V and 3 from J, leaving 17 bases between them. In germline, CDR1 is SGHVS, CDR2 FQNEAQ. CDR3 DNA: TGTGCCAGCAGCATAAACCCGGGACGCTTCAATCAGCCCCAGCATTTT. Protein: CASSINPGRFNQPQHF. Based on the CDR3 plus reference TRBV7-8 and TRBJ1-5, the full variable domain is GAGVSQSPRYKVAKRGQDVALRCDPISGHVSLFWYQQALGQGPEFLTYFQNEAQLDKSGLPSDRFFAERPEGSVSTLKIQRTQQEDSAVYLCASSINPGRFNQPQHFGDGTRLSIL.

The sample holds a few counts of this clonotype. The chain links TRBV25-1 to TRBJ2-3; 7 nucleotides align to TRBD1. V was pared by 4 bases and J by 4 bases, with 14 bases of the junction left unmatched. Per the germline V gene, CDR1 is MGHDK and CDR2 is SYGVNS. The CDR3 is made up of 17 amino acids. CDR3 sequence (DNA): TGTGCCAGCAGTGGCCCCCGGACAGGCCAGTACGCAGATACGCAGTATTTT. Translating gives CASSGPRTGQYADTQYF.

This chain links TRBV20-1 with TRBJ1-1, with 9 bases lining up with TRBD1. This CDR3 comprises 13 residues. Germline CDR1 DFQATT, CDR2 SNEGSKA (reference sequence). The V gene end was trimmed by 6 bases and the J gene end by 2 bases; junction bases not matched to a gene: 4. CDR3 loop: CSADRGGNTEAFF. In nucleotides, the CDR3 is TGCAGTGCGGACAGGGGTGGAAACACTGAAGCTTTCTTT.

The chain recombines TRBV20-1 with TRBJ2-7, with D possibly being TRBD1 (5 bases). The CDR3 sequence is 14 residues long. Germline CDR1 is DFQATT and CDR2 is SNEGSKA (reference sequence). V was cut by 0 bases and J by 0 bases, with 9 bases left in between. The chain's CDR3 is CSARDRDSSYEQYF. In DNA form, the CDR3 reads TGCAGTGCTAGAGATAGAGACAGCTCCTACGAGCAGTACTTC.

This clonotype was recorded a few times. This chain connects TRBV2 to TRBJ1-3, with D unclear. The CDR3 consists of 12 residues. V lost 7 bases, J lost 4 bases, and 8 bases lay in between. Per germline, CDR1 SNHLY and CDR2 FYNNEI. The CDR3 DNA reads as TGTGCCAGCACCGATCCAGGAAACACCATATATTTT. Its translation is CASTDPGNTIYF.

This clonotype was seen many times. CDR3 residues: CASSLDRSSYEQYF. CDR3 nucleotide sequence: TGTGCCAGCAGCTTAGATCGCAGCTCCTACGAGCAGTACTTC. V gene TRBV7-2 combines with J gene TRBJ2-7, with D uncertain. V was clipped by 1 base and J by 0 bases, with 7 bases between them. The germline CDR1 and CDR2 sequences are SGHTA and FQGNSA. The CDR3 sequence is 14 residues long.

This chain connects TRBV29-1 to TRBJ1-2; 8 nucleotides match TRBD1. Germline V gene data show CDR1 as SQVTM and CDR2 as ANQGSEA. V trimming: 5 bases; J trimming: 7 bases; junction bases outside the gene matches: 12. This CDR3 region has 14 residues. CDR3 residues: CSVPSLQGARGYTF. Here the CDR3 DNA reads TGCAGCGTTCCTTCCCTTCAGGGGGCGCGTGGCTACACCTTC.

The chain couples TRBV20-1 to TRBJ2-1; TRBD2 matches 11 bases. The germline V gene encodes CDR1 DFQATT and CDR2 SNEGSKA (reference sequence). V lost 3 bases and J lost 8; bases outside the gene matches: 15. CDR3 length: 17 amino acids. The CDR3 sequence is CSASQPASGRTLDEQFF. In nucleotides, the CDR3 is TGCAGTGCTAGCCAACCGGCTAGCGGGAGGACGTTGGATGAGCAGTTCTTC.

A few counts support this clonotype. CDR3: CATSATTGELFF. The CDR3 DNA reads TGTGCCACCAGTGCCACCACCGGGGAGCTGTTTTTT. The chain carries TRBV24-1 and TRBJ2-2; D not certain. Germline CDR1 reads KGHDR; CDR2 reads SFDVKD. The CDR3 spans 12 residues. V lost 5 bases to trimming and J lost 4 bases, with 4 bases between them.

This clonotype occurred a few times. This chain joins TRBV24-1 and TRBJ2-3, with 13 bases lining up with TRBD2. Germline CDR1 is KGHDR and CDR2 is SFDVKD. The CDR3 is made up of 17 amino acids. The J segment lost 6 bases and the V segment lost 4 bases, leaving 9 bases of the junction unmatched. CDR3 region: CATSDPGTSGTQDTQYF. Written as DNA, the CDR3 is TGTGCCACCAGTGACCCTGGGACTAGCGGGACTCAGGATACGCAGTATTTT.

V and J are TRBV5-1 and TRBJ2-7; no reliable D call. The CDR3 covers 14 residues. Germline lookup yields CDR1 SGHRS and CDR2 YFSETQ. V was cut by 4 bases and J by 5 bases, with 16 bases left in between. The CDR3 sequence is CASSRVADGNEQYF. The CDR3 DNA sequence: TGCGCCAGCAGCCGGGTCGCTGACGGTAACGAGCAGTACTTC.

This clonotype has just a few counts. The chain uses TRBV7-3 and TRBJ2-3; TRBD2 is a possible D gene (5 bases). Deletions cut 5 bases from V and 1 base from J, with 13 bases between. This CDR3 has 15 residues. Germline assignment: CDR1 SGHTA and CDR2 FQGTGA. The CDR3, as DNA: TGTGCCAGCAGCCCCGGTTGGACTGGCACAGATACGCAGTATTTT. Translation: CASSPGWTGTDTQYF.